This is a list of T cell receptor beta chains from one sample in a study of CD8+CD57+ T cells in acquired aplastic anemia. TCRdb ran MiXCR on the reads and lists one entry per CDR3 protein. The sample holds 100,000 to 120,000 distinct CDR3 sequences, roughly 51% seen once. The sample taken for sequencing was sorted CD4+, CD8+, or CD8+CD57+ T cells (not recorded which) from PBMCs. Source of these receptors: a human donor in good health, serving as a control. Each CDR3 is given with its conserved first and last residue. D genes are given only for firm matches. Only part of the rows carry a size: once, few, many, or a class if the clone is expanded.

CASSESEGLHSPLHF TGTGCCAGCAGTGAATCCGAGGGCTTGCATTCACCCCTCCACTTT TRBJ1-6 . . TRBV2
CASSPLAGGPANTQYF TGTGCCAGCAGCCCTCTAGCGGGGGGCCCGGCGAATACGCAGTATTTT TRBJ2-3 TRBD2 . TRBV11-1
CASSEFSGGAQETQYF TGTGCCAGCAGTGAGTTTAGCGGGGGGGCCCAAGAGACCCAGTACTTC TRBJ2-5 TRBD2 many TRBV25-1
CASSLRGGAYGYTF TGTGCCAGCAGCTTGCGCGGGGGGGCCTATGGCTACACCTTC TRBJ1-2 . few TRBV5-5
CASSEEGSGGAYNEQFF TGTGCCAGCAGTGAGGAGGGAAGCGGGGGGGCCTACAATGAGCAGTTCTTC TRBJ2-1 TRBD2 . TRBV2
CASSDGGASSFYEQYF TGTGCCAGCAGTGATGGGGGGGCCTCCTCGTTCTACGAGCAGTACTTC TRBJ2-7 . many TRBV25-1
CASSLAGTGVYEQYF TGCGCCAGCAGCTTGGCCGGGACAGGGGTTTACGAGCAGTACTTC TRBJ2-7 TRBD1 . TRBV5-1
CASSPGQWAGEQYF TGTGCCAGTAGTCCGGGGCAGTGGGCCGGGGAGCAGTACTTC TRBJ2-7 . . TRBV19
CATSRGTSGKETQYF TGTGCCACCAGCAGAGGGACTAGCGGAAAAGAGACCCAGTACTTC TRBJ2-5 TRBD2 . TRBV15
CASSRRGNTGELFF TGTGCCAGCAGCCGCAGGGGGAACACCGGGGAGCTGTTTTTT TRBJ2-2 . many TRBV11-2
CAISESREGDSNYEQYF TGTGCCATCAGTGAGTCTAGAGAAGGGGACAGTAACTACGAGCAGTACTTC TRBJ2-7 TRBD1 once TRBV10-3
CSASCSQGTYNSPLHF TGCAGTGCCAGCTGCTCGCAGGGGACCTATAATTCACCCCTCCACTTT TRBJ1-6 . . TRBV20-1
CASSVGGGGNAEAFF TGTGCCAGCAGCGTAGGGGGGGGGGGTAACGCTGAAGCTTTCTTT TRBJ1-1 . few TRBV25-1
CSVRTGGRDSPLHF TGCAGCGTTCGAACCGGGGGACGAGATTCACCCCTCCACTTT TRBJ1-6 . . TRBV29-1
CSARAFTGTERGYTF TGCAGTGCTAGAGCGTTCACCGGGACAGAGAGAGGCTACACCTTC TRBJ1-2 TRBD1 many TRBV20-1
CASSYIGGGDTDTQYF TGTGCCAGCAGTTATATCGGGGGAGGGGACACAGATACGCAGTATTTT TRBJ2-3 TRBD2 many TRBV6-5
CASSEDRDHGYTF TGCGCCAGCAGTGAGGACCGGGACCATGGCTACACCTTC TRBJ1-2 . . TRBV10-1
CASLAVGAHEQYF TGTGCCAGCTTGGCAGTGGGAGCCCACGAGCAGTACTTC TRBJ2-7 . . TRBV25-1
CASSLRTSGLYEQYF TGCGCCAGCAGCTTGAGAACTAGCGGACTCTACGAGCAGTACTTC TRBJ2-7 TRBD2 . TRBV5-1
CASSTNPTYGYTF TGTGCCAGTAGTACCAACCCCACTTATGGCTACACCTTC TRBJ1-2 . few TRBV19
CASSLLQGQPQHF TGTGCCAGTAGTCTCCTACAGGGGCAGCCCCAGCATTTT TRBJ1-5 TRBD1 . TRBV19
CASLPETEWNEQFF TGTGCCAGCCTCCCGGAAACAGAGTGGAATGAGCAGTTCTTC TRBJ2-1 . many TRBV7-8
CASSWLAGAHEQYF TGTGCCAGCAGCTGGCTAGCTGGCGCCCACGAGCAGTACTTC TRBJ2-7 . many TRBV5-8
CASSLLGEQFF TGTGCCAGCAGTTTACTAGGGGAGCAGTTCTTC TRBJ2-1 . many TRBV12-3/TRBV12-4
CSQGTYNSPLHF TGCTCGCAGGGGACCTATAATTCACCCCTCCACTTT TRBJ1-6 . . TRBV10-1
CASTGTDLYEQYF TGTGCCAGTACCGGGACAGACTTGTACGAGCAGTACTTC TRBJ2-7 TRBD1 once TRBV19
CASSELSGEDNEQFF TGTGCCAGCAGTGAATTGTCAGGGGAAGACAATGAGCAGTTCTTC TRBJ2-1 . many TRBV25-1
CSLQSNYGCTF . TRBJ1-2 . . TRBV29-1
CASRKRAFNTEAFF TGTGCCAGCAGGAAAAGGGCCTTTAACACTGAAGCTTTCTTT TRBJ1-1 . . TRBV7-8